These T cell receptor beta chains were read from a single sample in a study of T cell changes during pregnancy in multiple sclerosis. This table comes from immunoSEQ multiplex PCR, and its TCRdb copy is limited to in-frame clones, with some not included. Of 40,000 or so clones listed, over 90% were seen once; the top ten hold about 0.37%. This sample comprised CD4+ T cells from peripheral blood mononuclear cells, obtained after pregnancy. The receptors here all came from a female donor in good health, enrolled as a control in a pregnancy study. The CDR3 runs from the conserved cysteine through the conserved F or W. A D gene is named only where the DNA matches it firmly. Rows give clone size only sometimes, using once, few, many, or a class for an expanded clone.

J: TRBJ1-3
V: TRBV15
D: NA
size: NA
DNA: TGTGCCACCAGCAGAGTCAACTCTGGAAACACCATATATTTT
CDR3: CATSRVNSGNTIYF

J: TRBJ2-7
V: TRBV7-2
D: TRBD2
size: NA
DNA: TGTGCCAGCAGCTTAGGGGCGGGAGCGATCCTTTCCTACGAGCAGTACTTC
CDR3: CASSLGAGAILSYEQYF

J: TRBJ1-5
V: TRBV5-6
D: TRBD1
size: NA
DNA: TGTGCCAGCAGCCCGGGGGCAGGGGGCCGCAATCAGCCCCAGCATTTT
CDR3: CASSPGAGGRNQPQHF

J: TRBJ2-3
V: TRBV9
D: TRBD2
size: NA
DNA: TGTGCCAGCAGCGCCCAGGGACGGGGGGGCTCAGATACGCAGTATTTT
CDR3: CASSAQGRGGSDTQYF

J: TRBJ2-5
V: TRBV30
D: TRBD1
size: once
DNA: TGTGCCTGGAGTGGCCAGGGGGCCATCCAAGAGACCCAGTACTTC
CDR3: CAWSGQGAIQETQYF

J: TRBJ2-5
V: TRBV10-2
D: TRBD2
size: NA
DNA: TGCGCCAGCAGCAAAACGGGGGGACCGGGGACCCAGTACTTC
CDR3: CASSKTGGPGTQYF

J: TRBJ1-6
V: TRBV6-6
D: NA
size: NA
DNA: TGTGCCAGCAGTTATGACCAGGCCTCCTATAATTCACCCCTCCACTTT
CDR3: CASSYDQASYNSPLHF

J: TRBJ1-4
V: TRBV5-8
D: TRBD1
size: NA
DNA: TGTGCCACTCGCTCCGGGACAGGGGTAGTGAAACTGTTTTTT
CDR3: CATRSGTGVVKLFF

J: TRBJ1-2
V: TRBV27
D: NA
size: NA
DNA: TGTGCCAGCAGCCCCCTCGCAGCCACAGTCCTTAACTATGGCTACACCTTC
CDR3: CASSPLAATVLNYGYTF

J: TRBJ2-5
V: TRBV7-2
D: TRBD2
size: NA
DNA: TGTGCCAGCAGCTTAGTGGCTAGCGGGAGAGGGCAAGAGACCCAGTACTTC
CDR3: CASSLVASGRGQETQYF

J: TRBJ2-1
V: TRBV5-1
D: TRBD1
size: NA
DNA: TGCGCCAGCGGGCCGCCAGGGGGCCCTTTATCGGGAAGGAATGAGCAGTTCTTC
CDR3: CASGPPGGPLSGRNEQFF

J: TRBJ1-3
V: TRBV5-6
D: NA
size: NA
DNA: TGTGCCAGCAGCTTGCTCCGACTCGGAAACACCATATATTTT
CDR3: CASSLLRLGNTIYF

J: TRBJ1-5
V: TRBV27
D: NA
size: NA
DNA: TGTGCCAGCAGTATGACAGGACGCAATCAGCCCCAGCATTTT
CDR3: CASSMTGRNQPQHF

J: TRBJ1-5
V: TRBV27
D: TRBD1
size: few
DNA: TGTGCCAGCAGCCCAGACAGGGATCAGCCCCAGCATTTT
CDR3: CASSPDRDQPQHF

J: TRBJ2-7
V: TRBV11-2
D: TRBD2
size: NA
DNA: TGTGCCAGCAGCTTAGGGGGGGGACTAGTGGGCTACGAGCAGTACTTC
CDR3: CASSLGGGLVGYEQYF

J: TRBJ1-5
V: TRBV6-5
D: NA
size: NA
DNA: TGTGCCAGCAGTTCCTTTGCAGGGGGCAATCAGCCCCAGCATTTT
CDR3: CASSSFAGGNQPQHF

J: TRBJ1-2
V: TRBV30
D: NA
size: NA
DNA: TGTGCCTGGAGGGCAGGGGTTCTCGCTAACTATGGCTACACCTTC
CDR3: CAWRAGVLANYGYTF

J: TRBJ2-1
V: TRBV7-2
D: TRBD2
size: NA
DNA: TGTGCCAGCAGCCGGACTAGCGGGAGGAACAATGAGCAGTTCTTC
CDR3: CASSRTSGRNNEQFF

J: TRBJ1-1
V: TRBV4-3
D: NA
size: NA
DNA: TGCGCCAGCAGCCAACCCGGGGATGGTGGAGGAGCTTTCTTT
CDR3: CASSQPGDGGGAFF

J: TRBJ1-4
V: TRBV19
D: TRBD1
size: NA
DNA: TGTGCCAGTAAGGCAGGGGGCCGAACTAATGAAAAACTGTTTTTT
CDR3: CASKAGGRTNEKLFF

J: TRBJ1-5
V: TRBV5-1
D: TRBD1
size: NA
DNA: TGCGCCAGCTCCGGGACAGGAGATCCAAATCAGCCCCAGCATTTT
CDR3: CASSGTGDPNQPQHF

J: TRBJ1-5
V: TRBV5-4
D: NA
size: few
DNA: TGTGCCAGCAGCTTTCGGTTTGGGCCCCAGCATTTT
CDR3: CASSFRFGPQHF

J: TRBJ2-1
V: TRBV10-3
D: TRBD1
size: NA
DNA: TGTGCCATCAGTCCATCGGACAGGTCAAGCTCCTACAATGAGCAGTTCTTC
CDR3: CAISPSDRSSSYNEQFF

J: TRBJ2-3
V: TRBV10-2
D: TRBD2
size: NA
DNA: TGCGCCATAAGTCGGGGGGGCACAGATACGCAGTATTTT
CDR3: CAISRGGTDTQYF